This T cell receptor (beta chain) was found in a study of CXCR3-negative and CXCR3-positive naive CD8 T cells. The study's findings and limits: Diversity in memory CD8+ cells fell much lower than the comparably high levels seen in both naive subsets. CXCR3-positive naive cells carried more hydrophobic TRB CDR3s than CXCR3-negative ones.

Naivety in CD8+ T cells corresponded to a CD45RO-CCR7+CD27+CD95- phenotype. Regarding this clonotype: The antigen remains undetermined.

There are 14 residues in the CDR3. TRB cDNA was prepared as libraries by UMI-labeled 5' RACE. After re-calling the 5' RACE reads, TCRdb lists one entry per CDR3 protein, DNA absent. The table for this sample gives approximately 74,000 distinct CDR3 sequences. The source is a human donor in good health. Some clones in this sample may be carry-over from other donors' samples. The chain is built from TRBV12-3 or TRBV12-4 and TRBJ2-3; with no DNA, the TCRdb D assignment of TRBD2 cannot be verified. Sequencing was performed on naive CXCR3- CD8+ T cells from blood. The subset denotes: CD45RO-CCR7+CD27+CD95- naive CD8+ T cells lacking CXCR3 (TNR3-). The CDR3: CASSFILAGDTQYF.